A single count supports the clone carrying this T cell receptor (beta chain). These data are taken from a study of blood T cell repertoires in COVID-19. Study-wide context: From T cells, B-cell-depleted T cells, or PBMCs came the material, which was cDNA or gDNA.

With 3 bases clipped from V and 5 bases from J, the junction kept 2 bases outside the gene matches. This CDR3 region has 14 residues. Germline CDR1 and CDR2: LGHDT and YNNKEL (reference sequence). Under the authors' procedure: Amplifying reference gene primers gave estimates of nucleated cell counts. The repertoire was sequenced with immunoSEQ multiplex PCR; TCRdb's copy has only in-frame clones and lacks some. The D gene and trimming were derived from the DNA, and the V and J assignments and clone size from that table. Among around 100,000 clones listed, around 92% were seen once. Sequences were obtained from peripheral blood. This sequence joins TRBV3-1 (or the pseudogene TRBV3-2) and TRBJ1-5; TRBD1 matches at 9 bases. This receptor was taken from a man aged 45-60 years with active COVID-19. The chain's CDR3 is CASSQGQGDQPQHF. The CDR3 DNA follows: TGTGCCAGCAGCCAGGGACAGGGCGATCAGCCCCAGCATTTT.